The rows below give T cell receptor beta chains drawn from one sample of a study of blood T cell repertoires in COVID-19. This table comes from immunoSEQ multiplex PCR, and its TCRdb copy is limited to in-frame clones, with some not included. The table lists under 450,000 clones, around 88% of them singletons, with roughly 6.6% in the top ten. The sample was peripheral blood. Receptors originate from a woman between 55 and 75 years old with COVID-19, enrolled during active disease. The CDR3 runs from the conserved cysteine through the conserved F or W. Fields, in order: J gene, V gene, CDR3 length, D gene, clone size, CDR3 protein, CDR3 DNA. D genes are given only for firm matches. Part of the rows lack a size; the others show once, few, many or a class for expanded clones.

J gene: TRBJ1-5; V gene: TRBV4-1; CDR3 length: 15; D gene: TRBD1; clone size: .; CDR3 protein: CASSPRGDRSLPQHF; CDR3 DNA: TGCGCCAGCAGCCCCAGAGGGGACAGAAGCCTCCCCCAGCATTTT
J gene: TRBJ1-6; V gene: TRBV19; CDR3 length: 15; D gene: .; clone size: .; CDR3 protein: CASRTGQNYNSPLHF; CDR3 DNA: TGTGCCAGTAGGACAGGACAGAACTATAATTCACCCCTCCACTTT
J gene: TRBJ2-3; V gene: TRBV5-1; CDR3 length: 14; D gene: .; clone size: .; CDR3 protein: CASSLPGITDTQYF; CDR3 DNA: TGCGCCAGCAGCTTGCCAGGGATCACAGATACGCAGTATTTT
J gene: TRBJ1-5; V gene: TRBV6-4; CDR3 length: 13; D gene: .; clone size: .; CDR3 protein: CARDGQLNQPQHF; CDR3 DNA: TGTGCCAGGGATGGACAGCTTAATCAGCCCCAGCATTTT
J gene: TRBJ2-3; V gene: TRBV15; CDR3 length: 18; D gene: TRBD2; clone size: .; CDR3 protein: CATSRVGGAGGTTDTQYF; CDR3 DNA: TGTGCCACCAGCAGAGTGGGCGGAGCGGGGGGGACCACAGATACGCAGTATTTT
J gene: TRBJ1-1; V gene: TRBV19; CDR3 length: 14; D gene: TRBD1; clone size: .; CDR3 protein: CASTRQGMNTEAFF; CDR3 DNA: TGTGCCAGTACCAGACAGGGGATGAACACTGAAGCTTTCTTT
J gene: TRBJ2-5; V gene: TRBV12-3/TRBV12-4; CDR3 length: 13; D gene: TRBD1; clone size: .; CDR3 protein: CASRGTGVETQYF; CDR3 DNA: TGTGCCAGCAGGGGGACAGGGGTCGAGACCCAGTACTTC
J gene: TRBJ1-5; V gene: TRBV2; CDR3 length: 14; D gene: TRBD1; clone size: .; CDR3 protein: CASSGQGAGQPQHF; CDR3 DNA: TGTGCCAGCAGTGGTCAGGGGGCGGGTCAGCCCCAGCATTTT
J gene: TRBJ1-1; V gene: TRBV18; CDR3 length: 14; D gene: .; clone size: .; CDR3 protein: CASSRQELNTEAFF; CDR3 DNA: TGTGCCAGCTCCAGACAGGAGCTGAACACTGAAGCTTTCTTT
J gene: TRBJ1-2; V gene: TRBV5-1; CDR3 length: 15; D gene: .; clone size: .; CDR3 protein: CASSSIRTGSYGYTF; CDR3 DNA: TGCGCCAGCAGCTCCATAAGAACAGGGAGCTATGGCTACACCTTC
J gene: TRBJ2-1; V gene: TRBV9; CDR3 length: 15; D gene: TRBD2; clone size: .; CDR3 protein: CASSERGATYNEQFF; CDR3 DNA: TGTGCCAGCAGCGAGCGGGGGGCCACCTACAATGAGCAGTTCTTC
J gene: TRBJ2-7; V gene: TRBV19; CDR3 length: 16; D gene: .; clone size: .; CDR3 protein: CASSIGGGENPYEQYF; CDR3 DNA: TGTGCCAGTAGTATAGGAGGCGGGGAAAACCCCTACGAGCAGTACTTC
J gene: TRBJ1-2; V gene: TRBV7-8; CDR3 length: 13; D gene: .; clone size: .; CDR3 protein: CASSYGDRHGYTF; CDR3 DNA: TGTGCCAGCAGCTACGGAGACAGACATGGCTACACCTTC
J gene: TRBJ1-2; V gene: TRBV23-1; CDR3 length: 16; D gene: TRBD1; clone size: .; CDR3 protein: CASSQSGDREDYGYTF; CDR3 DNA: TGCGCCAGCAGTCAATCGGGGGACAGGGAAGACTATGGCTACACCTTC
J gene: TRBJ1-2; V gene: TRBV7-6; CDR3 length: 13; D gene: .; clone size: .; CDR3 protein: CASSFTQREGYTF; CDR3 DNA: TGTGCCAGCAGCTTTACCCAGCGAGAAGGCTACACCTTC
J gene: TRBJ2-7; V gene: TRBV2; CDR3 length: 13; D gene: .; clone size: .; CDR3 protein: CASSDPAGFEQYF; CDR3 DNA: TGTGCCAGCAGTGATCCCGCCGGTTTCGAGCAGTACTTC
J gene: TRBJ1-5; V gene: TRBV5-5; CDR3 length: 13; D gene: .; clone size: .; CDR3 protein: CASSFDNNQPQHF; CDR3 DNA: TGTGCCAGCAGCTTCGACAACAATCAGCCCCAGCATTTT
J gene: TRBJ2-7; V gene: TRBV9; CDR3 length: 16; D gene: .; clone size: .; CDR3 protein: CASSRLPGQGSGEQYF; CDR3 DNA: TGTGCCAGCAGCAGACTTCCCGGGCAGGGGTCCGGCGAGCAGTACTTC
J gene: TRBJ1-4; V gene: TRBV6-6; CDR3 length: 13; D gene: .; clone size: .; CDR3 protein: CASSKTSDEKLFF; CDR3 DNA: TGTGCCAGCAGCAAAACCAGTGATGAAAAACTGTTTTTT
J gene: TRBJ1-1; V gene: TRBV6-5; CDR3 length: 13; D gene: .; clone size: .; CDR3 protein: CASTPQGNTEAFF; CDR3 DNA: TGTGCCAGCACCCCTCAGGGAAACACTGAAGCTTTCTTT
J gene: TRBJ2-1; V gene: TRBV6-5; CDR3 length: 15; D gene: .; clone size: .; CDR3 protein: CASSYDGSSYNEQFF; CDR3 DNA: TGTGCCAGCAGTTACGATGGTAGCTCCTACAATGAGCAGTTCTTC
J gene: TRBJ1-1; V gene: TRBV30; CDR3 length: 13; D gene: .; clone size: .; CDR3 protein: CAWSVEVGAEAFF; CDR3 DNA: TGTGCCTGGAGTGTTGAGGTTGGCGCTGAAGCTTTCTTT
J gene: TRBJ2-3; V gene: TRBV5-1; CDR3 length: 15; D gene: .; clone size: .; CDR3 protein: CASRSVGASTDTQYF; CDR3 DNA: TGCGCCAGCAGGTCCGTGGGGGCTAGCACAGATACGCAGTATTTT
J gene: TRBJ2-1; V gene: TRBV30; CDR3 length: 15; D gene: TRBD2; clone size: .; CDR3 protein: CAWSPSSGGYNEQFF; CDR3 DNA: TGTGCCTGGAGTCCTAGTAGCGGGGGGTACAATGAGCAGTTCTTC
J gene: TRBJ2-5; V gene: TRBV5-1; CDR3 length: 13; D gene: .; clone size: .; CDR3 protein: CASEQEGQETQYF; CDR3 DNA: TGCGCCAGTGAACAGGAGGGACAGGAGACCCAGTACTTC
J gene: TRBJ1-2; V gene: TRBV20-1; CDR3 length: 13; D gene: .; clone size: once; CDR3 protein: CSASIRANYGYTF; CDR3 DNA: TGCAGTGCTAGTATCAGGGCCAACTATGGCTACACCTTC
J gene: TRBJ1-2; V gene: TRBV10-3; CDR3 length: 15; D gene: TRBD1; clone size: .; CDR3 protein: CAISAGQGIDYGYTF; CDR3 DNA: TGTGCCATCAGCGCGGGACAGGGGATCGACTATGGCTACACCTTC
J gene: TRBJ2-1; V gene: TRBV4-3; CDR3 length: 16; D gene: TRBD2; clone size: .; CDR3 protein: CASSQDFTLAGGKQFF; CDR3 DNA: TGCGCCAGCAGCCAAGATTTTACACTAGCGGGGGGCAAGCAGTTCTTC
J gene: TRBJ2-1; V gene: TRBV4-2; CDR3 length: 14; D gene: .; clone size: .; CDR3 protein: CASSQDRLSNEQFF; CDR3 DNA: TGTGCCAGCAGCCAAGATCGTCTATCCAATGAGCAGTTCTTC
J gene: TRBJ2-1; V gene: TRBV18; CDR3 length: 12; D gene: .; clone size: once; CDR3 protein: CASSPQEGEQFF; CDR3 DNA: TGTGCCAGCTCACCCCAGGAGGGAGAGCAGTTCTTC
J gene: TRBJ1-5; V gene: TRBV6-5; CDR3 length: 12; D gene: TRBD1; clone size: .; CDR3 protein: CASRQGGQPQHF; CDR3 DNA: TGTGCCAGCAGACAGGGGGGCCAGCCCCAGCATTTT
J gene: TRBJ2-7; V gene: TRBV30; CDR3 length: 14; D gene: .; clone size: .; CDR3 protein: CAWALRGTPYEQYF; CDR3 DNA: TGTGCCTGGGCCCTAAGGGGGACACCCTACGAGCAGTACTTC
J gene: TRBJ1-2; V gene: TRBV5-1; CDR3 length: 13; D gene: .; clone size: .; CDR3 protein: CASSYGGAFGYTF; CDR3 DNA: TGCGCCAGCAGCTATGGGGGCGCGTTTGGCTACACCTTC
J gene: TRBJ2-1; V gene: TRBV19; CDR3 length: 16; D gene: TRBD1; clone size: .; CDR3 protein: CASSRRSDRVDNEQFF; CDR3 DNA: TGTGCCAGTAGTCGACGCAGTGACAGGGTCGACAATGAGCAGTTCTTC
J gene: TRBJ1-2; V gene: TRBV6-2/TRBV6-3; CDR3 length: 14; D gene: .; clone size: .; CDR3 protein: CASSPSGLTYGYTF; CDR3 DNA: TGTGCCAGCAGTCCGAGTGGGCTTACCTATGGCTACACCTTC
J gene: TRBJ1-1; V gene: TRBV5-5; CDR3 length: 16; D gene: .; clone size: .; CDR3 protein: CASSLGLGGGNTEAFF; CDR3 DNA: TGTGCCAGCAGCTTGGGATTGGGGGGAGGGAACACTGAAGCTTTCTTT
J gene: TRBJ1-1; V gene: TRBV4-1; CDR3 length: 17; D gene: TRBD1; clone size: .; CDR3 protein: CASSQVGQGAWGTEAFF; CDR3 DNA: TGCGCCAGCAGCCAAGTGGGACAGGGGGCGTGGGGGACTGAAGCTTTCTTT
J gene: TRBJ1-2; V gene: TRBV4-3; CDR3 length: 16; D gene: TRBD1; clone size: .; CDR3 protein: CASSQAGTGYDYGYTF; CDR3 DNA: TGCGCCAGCAGCCAAGCGGGGACAGGGTACGACTATGGCTACACCTTC
J gene: TRBJ1-5; V gene: TRBV28; CDR3 length: 13; D gene: .; clone size: .; CDR3 protein: CASRETGNQPQHF; CDR3 DNA: TGTGCCAGCAGGGAGACAGGCAATCAGCCCCAGCATTTT
J gene: TRBJ2-1; V gene: TRBV27; CDR3 length: 16; D gene: TRBD1; clone size: .; CDR3 protein: CASSRRPGQGSNEQFF; CDR3 DNA: TGTGCCAGCAGCCGTCGCCCGGGACAGGGCTCCAATGAGCAGTTCTTC
J gene: TRBJ1-1; V gene: TRBV15; CDR3 length: 15; D gene: .; clone size: .; CDR3 protein: CATSRALAGGTEAFF; CDR3 DNA: TGTGCCACCAGCAGAGCTCTGGCCGGCGGCACTGAAGCTTTCTTT
J gene: TRBJ1-6; V gene: TRBV3-1/TRBV3-2; CDR3 length: 13; D gene: .; clone size: .; CDR3 protein: CASSPRQDSPLHF; CDR3 DNA: TGTGCCAGCAGCCCCCGACAGGATTCACCCCTCCACTTT
J gene: TRBJ2-6; V gene: TRBV18; CDR3 length: 18; D gene: TRBD1; clone size: .; CDR3 protein: CASSPPGQGIAGANVLTF; CDR3 DNA: TGTGCCAGCTCACCGCCCGGACAGGGAATAGCTGGGGCCAACGTCCTGACTTTC
J gene: TRBJ2-2; V gene: TRBV19; CDR3 length: 15; D gene: TRBD2; clone size: many; CDR3 protein: CASSIGGTSVGELFF; CDR3 DNA: TGTGCCAGTAGTATAGGCGGGACTAGCGTGGGGGAGCTGTTTTTT
J gene: TRBJ1-2; V gene: TRBV9; CDR3 length: 17; D gene: .; clone size: .; CDR3 protein: CASSVAGRAIPRGGYTF; CDR3 DNA: TGTGCCAGCAGCGTAGCTGGGAGGGCGATCCCGCGGGGGGGCTACACCTTC
J gene: TRBJ2-7; V gene: TRBV29-1; CDR3 length: 13; D gene: TRBD1; clone size: .; CDR3 protein: CSVLTGRRYEQYF; CDR3 DNA: TGCAGCGTATTGACAGGGCGGCGCTACGAGCAGTACTTC
J gene: TRBJ2-5; V gene: TRBV6-5; CDR3 length: 14; D gene: TRBD1; clone size: .; CDR3 protein: CASSSDRGPETQYF; CDR3 DNA: TGTGCCAGCAGTTCCGACAGGGGGCCAGAGACCCAGTACTTC
J gene: TRBJ2-5; V gene: TRBV7-6; CDR3 length: 14; D gene: .; clone size: .; CDR3 protein: CASSTGPGEKTQYF; CDR3 DNA: TGTGCCAGCAGCACGGGCCCAGGGGAAAAGACCCAGTACTTC
J gene: TRBJ2-1; V gene: TRBV11-1; CDR3 length: 16; D gene: TRBD2; clone size: .; CDR3 protein: CASSPRLAGAYNEQFF; CDR3 DNA: TGTGCCAGCAGCCCCCGGCTAGCGGGGGCGTACAATGAGCAGTTCTTC
J gene: TRBJ2-2; V gene: TRBV11-3; CDR3 length: 14; D gene: .; clone size: .; CDR3 protein: CASSATTNTGELFF; CDR3 DNA: TGTGCCAGCAGCGCGACAACTAACACCGGGGAGCTGTTTTTT
J gene: TRBJ2-5; V gene: TRBV18; CDR3 length: 14; D gene: TRBD1; clone size: .; CDR3 protein: CASSLADRVETQYF; CDR3 DNA: TGTGCCAGCTCACTAGCTGACAGGGTCGAGACCCAGTACTTC